The rows below give T cell receptor beta chains drawn from one sample of a study of blood T cells in healthy people across ages. TCRdb passed the 5' RACE reads through MiXCR, listing each CDR3 protein once. The sample yields roughly 900,000 distinct CDR3 sequences, under 30% seen once. Sequenced: blood. The receptors originated from a woman at least 80 years old in good health. Each CDR3 is given with its conserved first and last residue. The D gene is left open where the match is weak. For some rows the clone size is stated as once, few or many, or as a class when expanded; others skip it.

V: TRBV7-7
J: TRBJ2-5
size: NA
D: TRBD1
DNA: TGTGCCTGCAGCGACACAGGGGCGAGAGAGACCCAGTACTTC
CDR3: CACSDTGARETQYF

V: TRBV7-8
J: TRBJ2-5
size: NA
D: NA
DNA: TGTGCCAGCAGCTTAGACGTACCGGGACTCCGGGGGGAGACCCAGTACTTC
CDR3: CASSLDVPGLRGETQYF

V: TRBV10-3
J: TRBJ2-5
size: many
D: NA
DNA: TGTGCCATCAGTGAGGGGTCAGCAGGACCCCAAGAGACCCAGTACTTC
CDR3: CAISEGSAGPQETQYF

V: TRBV5-1
J: TRBJ2-3
size: many
D: NA
DNA: TGCGCCAGCAGCATAGACAGGACTACAGCTACGCAGTATTTT
CDR3: CASSIDRTTATQYF

V: TRBV6-5
J: TRBJ2-3
size: NA
D: NA
DNA: TGTGCCAACAGTTCCCGGGAACTCGGCACAGATACGCAGTATTTT
CDR3: CANSSRELGTDTQYF

V: TRBV3-1
J: TRBJ2-3
size: many
D: NA
DNA: TGTGCCAGCAGCCAACAAGAACGGACCACGCAGTATTTT
CDR3: CASSQQERTTQYF

V: TRBV19
J: TRBJ1-1
size: NA
D: TRBD1
DNA: TGTGCCAGTAGTATGGGGGACAGGAACACTGAAGCTTTCTTT
CDR3: CASSMGDRNTEAFF

V: TRBV14
J: TRBJ1-6
size: NA
D: NA
DNA: TGTGCCAGCAGCCAAGACGGCAGGGAAAATTCACCCCTCCACTTT
CDR3: CASSQDGRENSPLHF

V: TRBV7-2
J: TRBJ2-3
size: many
D: TRBD2
DNA: TGTGCCAGCAGCTTTGGGACTAGCGGGGTTAGCACAGATACGCAGTATTTT
CDR3: CASSFGTSGVSTDTQYF

V: TRBV20-1
J: TRBJ2-1
size: many
D: TRBD1
DNA: TGCAGTGCTTTGAACCGGGACAGCTACAATGAGCAGTTCTTC
CDR3: CSALNRDSYNEQFF

V: TRBV4-3
J: TRBJ2-3
size: few
D: NA
DNA: TGCGCCAGCAGCCAGGGCCAGGGGGGGGCCCGGGGGCTCACAGATACGCAGTATTTT
CDR3: CASSQGQGGARGLTDTQYF

V: TRBV20-1
J: TRBJ1-3
size: few
D: TRBD1
DNA: TGCAGTGCTAGAGAAATGACAGGGGCCTTCTCTGGAAACACCATATATTTT
CDR3: CSAREMTGAFSGNTIYF

V: TRBV7-2
J: TRBJ2-4
size: NA
D: NA
DNA: TGTGCCAGCAGCCTACTATATGCCGGTGGGGACATTCAGTACTTC
CDR3: CASSLLYAGGDIQYF

V: TRBV20-1
J: TRBJ2-1
size: many
D: NA
DNA: TGCAGTGCTAGGGGGGGGCCTGGCTACAATGAGCAGTTCTTC
CDR3: CSARGGPGYNEQFF

V: TRBV12-3/TRBV12-4
J: TRBJ2-4
size: many
D: NA
DNA: TGTGCCAGCAGTTCGACAGATGGGAACATTCAGTACTTC
CDR3: CASSSTDGNIQYF

V: TRBV27
J: TRBJ2-3
size: many
D: NA
DNA: TGTGCCAGCACCACAGGGCCCAGCACAGATACGCAGTATTTT
CDR3: CASTTGPSTDTQYF

V: TRBV28
J: TRBJ2-7
size: many
D: TRBD1
DNA: TGTGCCAGCAGGGGGGACAGGGTCCGGAGCGAGCAGTACTTC
CDR3: CASRGDRVRSEQYF

V: TRBV27
J: TRBJ1-5
size: few
D: NA
DNA: TGTGCCAGCATTTATAGAGGGAAAAATCAGCCCCAGCATTTT
CDR3: CASIYRGKNQPQHF

V: TRBV7-2
J: TRBJ2-4
size: many
D: NA
DNA: TGTGCCAGCAGCCCTGACCCAAAAAACATTCAGTACTTC
CDR3: CASSPDPKNIQYF

V: TRBV7-9
J: TRBJ1-3
size: NA
D: NA
DNA: TGTGCCAGCAGCTTGGACAGTCTCGGTGGAAACACCATATATTTT
CDR3: CASSLDSLGGNTIYF

V: TRBV7-2
J: TRBJ1-1
size: NA
D: NA
DNA: TGTGCCAGCAGCTCGGTGGGGGGCATGAACACTGAAGCTTTCTTT
CDR3: CASSSVGGMNTEAFF

V: TRBV12-3/TRBV12-4
J: TRBJ1-5
size: few
D: TRBD1
DNA: TGTGCCAGCAGTTTGCCGGGACAGGGTTGGCAGCCCCAGCATTTT
CDR3: CASSLPGQGWQPQHF

V: TRBV15
J: TRBJ2-7
size: many
D: NA
DNA: TGTGCCACCAGCAGCTCCTACGAGCAGTACTTC
CDR3: CATSSSYEQYF

V: TRBV3-1
J: TRBJ2-1
size: NA
D: NA
DNA: TGTGCCAGCAGCCGGGCAGGGAAAGTCGATGAGCAGTTCTTC
CDR3: CASSRAGKVDEQFF

V: TRBV4-2
J: TRBJ2-4
size: NA
D: NA
DNA: TGTGCCAGCAGCCAAGCTTTGATGGGGAACAAAAACATTCAGTACTTC
CDR3: CASSQALMGNKNIQYF

V: TRBV28
J: TRBJ1-5
size: few
D: NA
DNA: TGTGCCAGCAGTTTAGGCCCGCTTAATAGCAATCAGCCCCAGCATTTT
CDR3: CASSLGPLNSNQPQHF

V: TRBV6-6
J: TRBJ1-1
size: few
D: NA
DNA: TGTGCCAGCAGCCCTCGACCAGCGACAAATGAAGCTTTCTTT
CDR3: CASSPRPATNEAFF

V: TRBV28
J: TRBJ2-5
size: many
D: NA
DNA: TGTGCCAGCACCTCTGGTTGGGAGACCCAGTACTTC
CDR3: CASTSGWETQYF

V: TRBV20-1
J: TRBJ2-1
size: NA
D: TRBD2
DNA: TGCAGTACAAGGACTAGCGGCTACAATGAGCAGTTCTTC
CDR3: CSTRTSGYNEQFF

V: TRBV3-1
J: TRBJ2-7
size: NA
D: NA
DNA: TGTGCCAGCAGCCAAGGCCGAGGGGGGAAGCAGTACTTC
CDR3: CASSQGRGGKQYF

V: TRBV7-9
J: TRBJ2-1
size: few
D: TRBD1
DNA: TGTGCCACCCATACAGGGGGCGTTGGGAAGACCCAGTTCTTC
CDR3: CATHTGGVGKTQFF

V: TRBV11-3
J: TRBJ1-1
size: NA
D: NA
DNA: TGTGCCAGCACTTGGGGGCCTAAGCGTGAAGCTTTCTTT
CDR3: CASTWGPKREAFF

V: TRBV15
J: TRBJ2-5
size: many
D: TRBD1
DNA: TGTGCCACCAGCAGGGGGTTGGACAGGGAAGGGGAGACCCAGTACTTC
CDR3: CATSRGLDREGETQYF

V: TRBV20-1
J: TRBJ1-4
size: NA
D: NA
DNA: TGCAGTGCTAGAGTCGGGGGTGAGAACGAAAAACTGTTTTTT
CDR3: CSARVGGENEKLFF

V: TRBV10-3
J: TRBJ2-1
size: many
D: NA
DNA: TGTGCCATCAGTGAGTCTAACGGACCCGAATCCTCCTACAATGAGCAGTTCTTC
CDR3: CAISESNGPESSYNEQFF

V: TRBV7-7
J: TRBJ2-6
size: few
D: NA
DNA: TGTGCTAGCAGCCCGAACGCGGGGGCCAACGTCCGGACTTTC
CDR3: CASSPNAGANVRTF

V: TRBV11-2
J: TRBJ2-1
size: many
D: TRBD2
DNA: TGTGCCAGCAGAGGACTAGCGGGGAACAATGAGCAGTTCTTC
CDR3: CASRGLAGNNEQFF

V: TRBV11-2
J: TRBJ2-4
size: many
D: TRBD1
DNA: TGTGCCAGCAGCTCGCAGGGGACAGCAAACATTCAGTACTTC
CDR3: CASSSQGTANIQYF

V: TRBV6-5
J: TRBJ1-1
size: few
D: NA
DNA: TGTGCCAGCAGTTACGAGGCGGACACTGAAGCTTTCTTT
CDR3: CASSYEADTEAFF

V: TRBV5-1
J: TRBJ2-3
size: NA
D: NA
DNA: TGCGCCAGCACTCGGTCGGCAGATACGCAGTATTTT
CDR3: CASTRSADTQYF

V: TRBV7-2
J: TRBJ2-7
size: NA
D: NA
DNA: TGTGCCAGCAGCTTAAGACAGCGCTACGAGCAGTACTTC
CDR3: CASSLRQRYEQYF

V: TRBV7-9
J: TRBJ1-1
size: many
D: NA
DNA: TGTGCCAGCAGCCCGGACCGACTCACTGAAGCTTTCTTT
CDR3: CASSPDRLTEAFF

V: TRBV4-2
J: TRBJ1-2
size: many
D: NA
DNA: TGTGCCAGCAGCCAAGCGGGAACAGGGTATGGCTACACCTTC
CDR3: CASSQAGTGYGYTF

V: TRBV28
J: TRBJ2-5
size: many
D: NA
DNA: TGTGCCAGCAGTTTTGGCACGGAGACCCAGTACTTC
CDR3: CASSFGTETQYF

V: TRBV21-1
J: TRBJ1-5
size: few
D: NA
DNA: TGTGCCAGCAGCAAACTCCGTAGAGGGAATAGCAATCAGCCCCAGCATTTT
CDR3: CASSKLRRGNSNQPQHF

V: TRBV7-2
J: TRBJ1-2
size: many
D: NA
DNA: TGTGCCAGCAGCTCCCAAGGGCCTAACTATGGCTACACCTTC
CDR3: CASSSQGPNYGYTF

V: TRBV20-1
J: TRBJ1-6
size: many
D: NA
DNA: TGCAGTGCTAGCAGGGACCCGGGGAGCGGGAATTCACCCCTCCACTTT
CDR3: CSASRDPGSGNSPLHF

V: TRBV24-1
J: TRBJ2-1
size: few
D: NA
DNA: TGTGCCACCAGTGATCCTCGGACCACCTCGGTCGGGCAGTTCTTC
CDR3: CATSDPRTTSVGQFF

V: TRBV30
J: TRBJ1-1
size: many
D: NA
DNA: TGTGCCTGGATATTAGGCACTGAAGCTTTCTTT
CDR3: CAWILGTEAFF

V: TRBV7-2
J: TRBJ1-5
size: many
D: NA
DNA: TGTGCCAGCAGCCCCAGACAGGTTCGCAATCAGCCCCAGCATTTT
CDR3: CASSPRQVRNQPQHF

V: TRBV6-2/TRBV6-3
J: TRBJ2-5
size: many
D: NA
DNA: TGTGCCAGCAGTTTCGGAAAGACCCAGTACTTC
CDR3: CASSFGKTQYF

V: TRBV7-6
J: TRBJ1-1
size: NA
D: NA
DNA: TGTGCCAGCAGCTTAAATAAGGGGTCTACTGAAGCTTTCTTT
CDR3: CASSLNKGSTEAFF